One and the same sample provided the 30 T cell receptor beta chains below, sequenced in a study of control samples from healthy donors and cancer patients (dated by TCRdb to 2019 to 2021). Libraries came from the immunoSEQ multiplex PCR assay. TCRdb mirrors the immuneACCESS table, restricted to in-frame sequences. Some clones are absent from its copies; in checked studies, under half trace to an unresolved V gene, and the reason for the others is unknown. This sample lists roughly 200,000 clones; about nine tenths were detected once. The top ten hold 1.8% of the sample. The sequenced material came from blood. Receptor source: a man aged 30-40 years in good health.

The CDR3 is CASGLNRGDHEQYF. The CDR3 DNA sequence: TGTGCTAGTGGTTTGAACCGGGGGGACCACGAGCAGTACTTC. The chain combines TRBV12-5 with TRBJ2-7, with 7 positions matching TRBD2. The germline gives CDR1 LGHNT, CDR2 FRNRAP. Germline trimming cut 2 bases from V and 5 bases from J; bases unmatched to any gene: 6. The CDR3 has 14 residues. Full variable domain (rest looked up from reference TRBV12-5 and TRBJ2-7): DARVTQTPRHKVTEMGQEVTMRCQPILGHNTVFWYRQTMMQGLELLAYFRNRAPLDDSGMPKDRFSAEMPDATLATLKIQPSEPRDSAVYFCASGLNRGDHEQYFGPGTRLTVT.

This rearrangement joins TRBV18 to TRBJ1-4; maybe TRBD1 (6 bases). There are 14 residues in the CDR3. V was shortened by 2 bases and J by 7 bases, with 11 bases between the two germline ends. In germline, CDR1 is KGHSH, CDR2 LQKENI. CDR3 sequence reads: CASSPGTKGEKLFF. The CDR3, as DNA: TGTGCCAGCTCACCAGGGACAAAGGGTGAAAAACTGTTTTTT.

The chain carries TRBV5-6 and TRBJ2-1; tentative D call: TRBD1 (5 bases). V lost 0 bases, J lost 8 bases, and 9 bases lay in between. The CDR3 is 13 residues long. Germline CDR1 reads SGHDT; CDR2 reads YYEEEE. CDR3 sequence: CASSLGPGYEQFF. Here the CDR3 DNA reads TGTGCCAGCAGCTTGGGACCAGGGTATGAGCAGTTCTTC.

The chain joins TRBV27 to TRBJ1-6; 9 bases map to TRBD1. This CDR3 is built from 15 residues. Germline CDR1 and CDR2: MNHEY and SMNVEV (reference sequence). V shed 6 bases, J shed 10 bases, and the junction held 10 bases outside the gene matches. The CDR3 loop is CASRDPGQGVSPLHF. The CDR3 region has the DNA TGTGCCAGCAGGGACCCGGGACAGGGAGTATCACCCCTCCACTTT.

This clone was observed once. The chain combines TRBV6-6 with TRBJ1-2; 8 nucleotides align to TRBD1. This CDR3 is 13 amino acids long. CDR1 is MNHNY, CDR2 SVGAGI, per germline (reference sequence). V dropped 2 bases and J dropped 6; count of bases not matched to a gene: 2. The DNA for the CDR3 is TGTGCCAGCAGTTACCTGACAGGGGATGGCTACACCTTC. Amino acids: CASSYLTGDGYTF.

DNA of the CDR3: TGTGCCAGCTCACCAGGCACAGGGGCAGGCAACACCGGGGAGCTGTTTTTT. It codes for CASSPGTGAGNTGELFF. V is TRBV18 and J is TRBJ2-2; TRBD1 matches 7 bases. Germline loops: CDR1 KGHSH, CDR2 LQKENI. The V and J ends lost 2 bases and 2 bases, in that order; junction bases with no gene match: 8. The CDR3 covers 17 residues.

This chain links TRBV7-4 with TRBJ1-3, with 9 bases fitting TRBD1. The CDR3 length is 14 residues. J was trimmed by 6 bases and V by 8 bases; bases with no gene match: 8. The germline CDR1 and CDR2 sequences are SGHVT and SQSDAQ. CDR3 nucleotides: TGTGCCAGCGAATCTAGGACAGGGGAAAACACCATATATTTT. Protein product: CASESRTGENTIYF.

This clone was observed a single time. This CDR3 is CASSSWDSSDGYTF. Written as DNA, the CDR3 is TGCGCCAGCAGCTCATGGGACAGCTCGGATGGCTACACCTTC. V is TRBV5-1 and J is TRBJ1-2, with 7 positions matching TRBD1. Trimming cost V 3 bases and J 6 bases; bases outside gene matches: 8. Germline CDR1 reads SGHRS; CDR2 reads YFSETQ. The CDR3 totals 14 residues.

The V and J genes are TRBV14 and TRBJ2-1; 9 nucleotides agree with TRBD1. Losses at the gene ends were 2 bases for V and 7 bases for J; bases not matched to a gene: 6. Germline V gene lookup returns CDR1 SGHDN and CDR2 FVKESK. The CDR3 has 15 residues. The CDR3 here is CASSQPGTGRNEQFF. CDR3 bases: TGTGCCAGCAGCCAACCCGGGACAGGGAGAAATGAGCAGTTCTTC.

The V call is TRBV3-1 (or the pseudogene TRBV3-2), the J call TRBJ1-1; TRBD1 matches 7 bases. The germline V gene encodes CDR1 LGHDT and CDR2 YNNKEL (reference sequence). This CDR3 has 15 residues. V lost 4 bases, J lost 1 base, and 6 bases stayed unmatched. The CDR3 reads CASSLRQGANTEAFF. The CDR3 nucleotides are TGTGCCAGCAGCCTACGACAGGGTGCGAACACTGAAGCTTTCTTT.

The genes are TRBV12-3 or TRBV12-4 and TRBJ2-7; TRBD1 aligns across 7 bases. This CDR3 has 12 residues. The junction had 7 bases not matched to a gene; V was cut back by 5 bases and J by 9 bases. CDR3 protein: CASSPDRVGQYF. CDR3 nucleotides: TGTGCCAGCAGTCCTGACAGGGTTGGGCAGTACTTC.

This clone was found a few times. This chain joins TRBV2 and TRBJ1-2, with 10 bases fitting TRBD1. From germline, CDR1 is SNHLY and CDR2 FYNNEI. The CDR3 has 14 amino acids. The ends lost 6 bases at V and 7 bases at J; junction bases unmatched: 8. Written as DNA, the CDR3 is TGTGCCAGCAGGGGACAGGGGCAAGTATCTGGCTACACCTTC. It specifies CASRGQGQVSGYTF. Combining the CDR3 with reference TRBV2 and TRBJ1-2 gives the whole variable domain EPEVTQTPSHQVTQMGQEVILRCVPISNHLYFYWYRQILGQKVEFLVSFYNNEISEKSEIFDDQFSVERPDGSNFTLKIRSTKLEDSAMYFCASRGQGQVSGYTFGSGTRLTVV.

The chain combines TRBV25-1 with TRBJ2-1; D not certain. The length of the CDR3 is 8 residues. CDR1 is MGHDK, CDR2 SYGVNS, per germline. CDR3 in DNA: TGTGGGGACAATGAGCAGTTCTTC. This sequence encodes CGDNEQFF. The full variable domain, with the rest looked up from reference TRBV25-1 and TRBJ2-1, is EADIYQTPRYLVIGTGKKITLECSQTMGHDKMYWYQQDPGMELHLIHYSYGVNSTEKGDLSSESTVSRIRTEHFPLTLESARPSHTSQYLCGDNEQFFGPGTRLTVL.

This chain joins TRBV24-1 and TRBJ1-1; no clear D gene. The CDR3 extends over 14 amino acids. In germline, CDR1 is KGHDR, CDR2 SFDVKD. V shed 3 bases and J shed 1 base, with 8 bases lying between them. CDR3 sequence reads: CATSDGFGNTEAFF. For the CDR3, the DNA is TGTGCCACCAGTGATGGGTTCGGGAACACTGAAGCTTTCTTT.

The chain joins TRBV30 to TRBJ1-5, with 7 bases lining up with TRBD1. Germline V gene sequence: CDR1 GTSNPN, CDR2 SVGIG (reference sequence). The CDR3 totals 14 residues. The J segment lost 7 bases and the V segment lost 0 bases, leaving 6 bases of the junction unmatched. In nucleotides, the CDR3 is TGTGCCTGGAGTGTAAGGGCAGGGGGACAGCCCCAGCATTTT. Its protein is CAWSVRAGGQPQHF.

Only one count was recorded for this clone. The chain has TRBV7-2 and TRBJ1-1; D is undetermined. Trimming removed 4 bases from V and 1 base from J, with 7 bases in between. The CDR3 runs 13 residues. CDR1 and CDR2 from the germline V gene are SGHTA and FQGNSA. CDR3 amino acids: CASSSAANTEAFF. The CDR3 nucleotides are TGTGCCAGCAGCTCGGCCGCGAACACTGAAGCTTTCTTT. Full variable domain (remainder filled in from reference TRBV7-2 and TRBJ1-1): GAGVSQSPSNKVTEKGKDVELRCDPISGHTALYWYRQSLGQGLEFLIYFQGNSAPDKSGLPSDRFSAERTGGSVSTLTIQRTQQEDSAVYLCASSSAANTEAFFGQGTRLTVV.

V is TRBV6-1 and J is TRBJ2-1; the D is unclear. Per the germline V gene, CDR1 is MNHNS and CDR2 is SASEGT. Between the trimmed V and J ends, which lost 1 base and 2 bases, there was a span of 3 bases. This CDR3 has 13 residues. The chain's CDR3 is CASSEGPYNEQFF. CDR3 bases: TGTGCCAGCAGTGAAGGCCCCTACAATGAGCAGTTCTTC.

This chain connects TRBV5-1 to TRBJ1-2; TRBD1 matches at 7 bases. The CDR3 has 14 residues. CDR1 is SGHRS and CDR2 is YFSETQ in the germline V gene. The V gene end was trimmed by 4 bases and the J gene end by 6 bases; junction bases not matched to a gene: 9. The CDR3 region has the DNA TGCGCCAGCAGCGGAACCGGGACAGCGAATGGCTACACCTTC. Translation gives CASSGTGTANGYTF.

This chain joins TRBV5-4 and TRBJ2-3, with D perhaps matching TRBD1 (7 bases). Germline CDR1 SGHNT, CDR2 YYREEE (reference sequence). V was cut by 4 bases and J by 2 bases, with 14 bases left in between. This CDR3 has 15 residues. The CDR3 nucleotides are TGTGCCAGCAGCCGGCAGGGGGGTTACACAGATACGCAGTATTTT. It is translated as CASSRQGGYTDTQYF.

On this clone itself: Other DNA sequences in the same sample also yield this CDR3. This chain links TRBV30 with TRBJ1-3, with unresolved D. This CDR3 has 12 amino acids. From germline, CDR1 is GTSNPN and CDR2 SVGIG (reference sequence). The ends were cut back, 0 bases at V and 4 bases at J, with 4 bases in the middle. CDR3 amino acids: CAWSVLGNTIYF. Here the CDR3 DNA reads TGTGCCTGGAGTGTATTGGGAAACACCATATATTTT.

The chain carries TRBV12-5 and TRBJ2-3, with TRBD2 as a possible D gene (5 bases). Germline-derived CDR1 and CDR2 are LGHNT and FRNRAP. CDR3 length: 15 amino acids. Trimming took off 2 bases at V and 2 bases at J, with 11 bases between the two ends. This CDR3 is CASGLLGRPTDTQYF. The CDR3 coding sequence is TGTGCTAGTGGTTTGTTAGGGAGACCCACAGATACGCAGTATTTT.

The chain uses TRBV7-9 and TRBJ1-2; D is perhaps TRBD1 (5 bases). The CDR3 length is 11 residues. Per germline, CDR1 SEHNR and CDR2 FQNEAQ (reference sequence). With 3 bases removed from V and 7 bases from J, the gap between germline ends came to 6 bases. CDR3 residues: CASSFTGGYTF. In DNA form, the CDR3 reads TGTGCCAGCAGCTTTACAGGTGGCTACACCTTC.

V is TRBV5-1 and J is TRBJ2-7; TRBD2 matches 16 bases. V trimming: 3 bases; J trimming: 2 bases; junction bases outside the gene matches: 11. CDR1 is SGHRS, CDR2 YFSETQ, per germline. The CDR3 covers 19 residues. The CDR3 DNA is TGCGCCAGCAGCTACGACCCGGGACTAGCGGGGGGGCGGCCCTACGAGCAGTACTTC. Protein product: CASSYDPGLAGGRPYEQYF.

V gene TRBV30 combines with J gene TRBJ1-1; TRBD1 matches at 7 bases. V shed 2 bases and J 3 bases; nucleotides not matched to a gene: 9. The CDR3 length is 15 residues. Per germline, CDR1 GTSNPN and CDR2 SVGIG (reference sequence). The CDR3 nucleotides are TGTGCCTGGAGTACCCCTTACAGGGGTTACACTGAAGCTTTCTTT. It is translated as CAWSTPYRGYTEAFF.

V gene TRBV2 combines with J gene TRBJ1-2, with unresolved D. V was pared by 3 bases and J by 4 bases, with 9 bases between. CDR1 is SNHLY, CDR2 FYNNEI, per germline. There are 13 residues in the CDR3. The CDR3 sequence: CASSEDQAYGYTF. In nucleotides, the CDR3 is TGTGCCAGCAGTGAGGACCAAGCCTATGGCTACACCTTC.

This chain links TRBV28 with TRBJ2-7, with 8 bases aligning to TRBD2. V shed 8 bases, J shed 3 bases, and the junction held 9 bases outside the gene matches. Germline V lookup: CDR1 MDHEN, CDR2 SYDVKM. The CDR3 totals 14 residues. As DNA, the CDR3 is TGTGCCAGCCAAAGTCAGCGGGGGTTCTACGAGCAGTACTTC. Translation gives CASQSQRGFYEQYF.

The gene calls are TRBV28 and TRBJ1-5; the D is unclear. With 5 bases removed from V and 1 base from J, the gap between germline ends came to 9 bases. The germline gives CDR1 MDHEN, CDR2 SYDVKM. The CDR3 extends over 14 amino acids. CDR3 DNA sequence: TGTGCCAGCAGTGCGGGAGTGAGCAATCAGCCCCAGCATTTT. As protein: CASSAGVSNQPQHF.

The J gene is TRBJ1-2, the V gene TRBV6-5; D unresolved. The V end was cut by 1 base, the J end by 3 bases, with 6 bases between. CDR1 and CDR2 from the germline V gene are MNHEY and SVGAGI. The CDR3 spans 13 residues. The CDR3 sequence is CASSYLRDYGYTF. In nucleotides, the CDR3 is TGTGCCAGCAGTTACTTAAGAGACTATGGCTACACCTTC.

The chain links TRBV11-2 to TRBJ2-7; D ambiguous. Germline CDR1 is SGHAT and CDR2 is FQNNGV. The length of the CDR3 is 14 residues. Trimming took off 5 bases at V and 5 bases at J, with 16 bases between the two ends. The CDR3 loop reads CASSPPHSVNEQYF. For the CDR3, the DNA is TGTGCCAGCAGCCCACCGCATTCCGTGAACGAGCAGTACTTC.

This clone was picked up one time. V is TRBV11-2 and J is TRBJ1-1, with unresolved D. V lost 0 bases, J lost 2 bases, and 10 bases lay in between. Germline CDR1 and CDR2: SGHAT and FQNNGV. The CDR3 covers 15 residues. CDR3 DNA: TGTGCCAGCAGCTTAGATAGGACGTTTAACACTGAAGCTTTCTTT. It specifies CASSLDRTFNTEAFF.